This T cell receptor beta chain appears in the sequencing data of a study of Graves' ophthalmopathy and Graves' hyperthyroidism (dated by TCRdb to 2016 to 2019). For the wider study: Peripheral blood was collected before any treatment was given, at the time of initial diagnosis. The study used signatures of the TCR beta repertoire to tell Graves' ophthalmopathy apart from Graves' hyperthyroidism and to predict which patients would progress to ophthalmopathy. In total, around 130 blood samples were TCR-sequenced: around 42 ophthalmopathy, under 80 hyperthyroidism and some 17 hyperthyroidism-to-ophthalmopathy patients. To explore V-J signatures that distinguish ophthalmopathy from hyperthyroidism, a discovery set of about a hundred patients was enrolled, made up of 40 to 45 with ophthalmopathy and 57 with stable hyperthyroidism. For independent validation, a separate cohort was made up of around 18 hyperthyroidism patients plus 17 patients who later progressed from hyperthyroidism to ophthalmopathy. In roughly 6 hyperthyroidism patients, the T-cell repertoire of thyroid tissue was compared with the T-cell repertoire of blood. Once sampling was done, hyperthyroidism patients were given methimazole at a starting dose of 30 mg daily, while ophthalmopathy patients were given high-dose intravenous methylprednisolone. Broader findings and caveats from the paper: The 13-signature model separated ophthalmopathy from stable hyperthyroidism with approximately 90% sensitivity and less than 83% specificity in cross-validation, and 80%/75% in the test set. In validation, the model predicted ophthalmopathy progression with more than 70% sensitivity and roughly 72% specificity; about a dozen predicted patients were CT-confirmed with GO in a median of approximately 6.2 months. Among expanded thyroid clonotypes with frequency above 0.001, most also showed up in blood, which suggests that blood repertoires may reflect the thyroid immune response. Sample size was not predetermined statistically, and investigators were not blinded to group allocation.

For repertoire sequencing, the TCR beta CDR3 regions were amplified from RNA transcripts. The first round of RT-PCR was done with HTBI primers and the Qiagen OneStep RT-PCR kit, and was followed by a second round of multiplex PCR, then size selection and purification. Sequencing of the libraries was carried out on an Illumina HiSeq2000 in paired-end mode with 100 bp reads. The authors' pipeline ran thus. SOAPnuke was used to process the reads, throwing out any read that had adapters, had uncalled bases, had a mean Phred below 15, or lacked an exact constant-primer or identifier match. High-quality paired reads were merged with COPE v1.2.5. Each unique nucleotide sequence was defined as a clonotype, and clonotypes were aligned to IMGT TRB V, D and J references with MiTCR v1.1. The analysis was limited to V-J combinations with a frequency above 0.0001, which together covered 99.2% of repertoires. A TCR clonal expansion and chaos score per V-J combination was defined as the ratio of F50 clonal expansion to chaos observed in the TCRdist matrix. Welch's t-statistics and random forest were used to narrow the features down to about twelve V-J combinations, which were then fed into a naive Bayes classifier. Thyroid-blood repertoire similarity was quantified with the Morisita-Horn index. The public reads were reprocessed in TCRdb via fastp at Q25 and MiXCR, keeping in-frame beta chains. Rows matching on CDR3 protein sequence are summarized as one entry with the most common DNA and genes. What appears here as the V and J calls and clone size reflects TCRdb's work, not the paper's. Recorded for this sample are a few hundred thousand distinct CDR3 sequences; roughly 15% of them occurred a single time. Together, the top ten hold around 12% of the sample.

Turning to this clonotype: The antigen this receptor binds is unknown. Base qualities are not at hand, and no much larger clone is one base apart.

Patients with ophthalmopathy had moderately to severely active disease, with a Clinical Activity Score of 3 or more, a NOSPECS grade of 4 or more, and a disease duration of less than 3 months. Patients with other autoimmune diseases, uncontrolled infections, pregnancy or lactation were excluded. Clinical symptoms, serum thyroxine, TRAb, thyroid ultrasound and orbital computed tomography formed the basis of the diagnosis. Ficoll-Paque density gradient centrifugation was used to isolate PBMCs from about 9 ml of fresh peripheral blood. Total RNA was extracted using Trizol reagent, and RNA quality was checked on an Agilent 2100 Bioanalyzer. What was sequenced was peripheral blood. This TCR derives from an adult man with Graves' ophthalmopathy.

The CDR3 here reads CASSSLRTGSYEQYF. The DNA sequence is as follows: TGTGCCAGCAGTTCCCTCCGGACAGGGTCGTACGAGCAGTACTTC. The rearrangement joined TRBV6-5 to TRBJ2-7; 8 bases in the junction line up with TRBD1. CDR1 and CDR2 are drawn from the germline V gene: MNHEY, SVGAGI. Compared with germline, V lacks 4 bases and J lacks 4 bases; bases without a gene match: 9. The cysteine opens and the phenylalanine closes a CDR3 of 15 amino acids. Of all the DNA, just the CDR3 is kept, 45 bases in frame from base 1.